This is a list of T cell receptor beta chains from one sample in a study of CD8 T cells in Susac syndrome. Each CDR3 protein gets one entry after TCRdb re-called the immunoSEQ multiplex PCR reads with MiXCR. This table holds 400,000 or so distinct CDR3 sequences, approximately 85% found once. Material for sequencing was CD8+ T cells from PBMCs. These receptors all come from a human donor with multiple sclerosis. Each CDR3 is given with its conserved first and last residue. D genes are given only for firm matches. Clone size is shown for a subset of rows, as once, few, many or a class of expanded clone.

>-|-|TRBV29-1|TRBJ1-1
CSVRGRRMNTEAFF
TGCAGCGTCCGGGGGAGACGGATGAACACTGAAGCTTTCTTT
>TRBD1|-|TRBV5-1|TRBJ2-1
CASSAGQAYNEQFF
TGCGCCAGCAGCGCTGGACAGGCCTACAATGAGCAGTTCTTC
>-|-|TRBV5-4|TRBJ2-1
CASRSGATKWSSYNEQFF
TGTGCCAGCAGATCCGGGGCAACCAAGTGGAGCTCCTACAATGAGCAGTTCTTC
>TRBD1|-|TRBV4-1|TRBJ2-1
CASSQEDRGNEQFF
TGCGCCAGCAGCCAAGAGGACAGGGGGAATGAGCAGTTCTTC
>-|-|TRBV29-1|TRBJ2-1
CSLGADNEQFF
TGCAGCCTGGGGGCCGACAATGAGCAGTTCTTC
>-|-|TRBV12-3/TRBV12-4|TRBJ2-3
CASSALSATDTQYF
TGTGCCAGCAGTGCCCTAAGCGCAACAGATACGCAGTATTTT
>TRBD1|-|TRBV2|TRBJ2-7
CASSESRDRGSYEQYF
TGTGCCAGCAGTGAATCGCGGGACAGGGGGTCCTACGAGCAGTACTTC
>TRBD2|-|TRBV20-1|TRBJ2-5
CSASSVAGARETQYF
TGCAGTGCAAGCTCCGTAGCGGGAGCCAGAGAGACCCAGTACTTC
>TRBD1|-|TRBV24-1|TRBJ1-1
CATSPDRGLCEAFF
TGTGCTACCAGTCCTGACAGGGGATTATGTGAAGCTTTCTTT
>-|-|TRBV5-1|TRBJ1-6
CASRSGNSPLHF
TGCGCCAGCCGATCGGGGAATTCACCCCTCCACTTT
>-|-|TRBV27|TRBJ1-5
CASSLSGQSNQPQHF
TGTGCCAGCAGTTTATCAGGACAGAGCAATCAGCCCCAGCATTTT
>-|few|TRBV29-1|TRBJ1-1
CSVVGGNTEAFF
TGCAGCGTTGTTGGGGGGAACACTGAAGCTTTCTTT
>-|-|TRBV19|TRBJ1-1
CASSTAFGGGGTEAFF
TGTGCCAGTAGTACCGCCTTCGGAGGAGGGGGGACTGAAGCTTTCTTT
>TRBD2|-|TRBV29-1|TRBJ2-7
CSVELRLAGNSYEQYF
TGCAGCGTTGAACTGAGACTAGCAGGAAACTCCTACGAGCAGTACTTC
>-|-|TRBV28|TRBJ2-3
CASSSSKERTDTQYF
TGTGCCAGCAGTTCCTCTAAGGAGCGCACAGATACGCAGTATTTT
>-|-|TRBV19|TRBJ2-2
CASTLAASGGELFF
TGTGCCAGTACCCTGGCGGCTAGTGGGGGGGAGCTGTTTTTT
>TRBD2|many|TRBV27|TRBJ2-7
CASSSGGSYEQYF
TGTGCCAGCAGTAGCGGGGGGTCCTACGAGCAGTACTTC
>-|-|TRBV10-2|TRBJ2-3
CASSESTEGTDTQYF
TGCGCCAGCAGTGAGTCGACTGAGGGGACAGATACGCAGTATTTT
>-|-|TRBV5-1|TRBJ2-1
CASSLEGTVLNEQFF
TGCGCCAGCAGCTTGGAAGGGACTGTGCTTAATGAGCAGTTCTTC
>TRBD1|-|TRBV3-1|TRBJ1-5
CASSQGWTGHQPQHF
TGTGCCAGCAGCCAAGGGTGGACAGGGCATCAGCCCCAGCATTTT
>-|-|TRBV30|TRBJ1-5
CAWSTGTQPQHF
TGTGCCTGGAGTACAGGGACTCAGCCCCAGCATTTT
>TRBD1|-|TRBV7-9|TRBJ2-7
CASSPTGTGHRSGF
TGTGCCAGCAGCCCAACCGGGACAGGGCATCGGTCTGGCTTC
>TRBD2|-|TRBV29-1|TRBJ2-1
CSAPGTRDFNEQFF
TGCAGCGCACCCGGGACTAGGGATTTCAATGAGCAGTTCTTC
>-|-|TRBV6-5|TRBJ2-7
CASSYSYSYEQYF
TGTGCCAGCAGTTACTCGTACTCCTACGAGCAGTACTTC